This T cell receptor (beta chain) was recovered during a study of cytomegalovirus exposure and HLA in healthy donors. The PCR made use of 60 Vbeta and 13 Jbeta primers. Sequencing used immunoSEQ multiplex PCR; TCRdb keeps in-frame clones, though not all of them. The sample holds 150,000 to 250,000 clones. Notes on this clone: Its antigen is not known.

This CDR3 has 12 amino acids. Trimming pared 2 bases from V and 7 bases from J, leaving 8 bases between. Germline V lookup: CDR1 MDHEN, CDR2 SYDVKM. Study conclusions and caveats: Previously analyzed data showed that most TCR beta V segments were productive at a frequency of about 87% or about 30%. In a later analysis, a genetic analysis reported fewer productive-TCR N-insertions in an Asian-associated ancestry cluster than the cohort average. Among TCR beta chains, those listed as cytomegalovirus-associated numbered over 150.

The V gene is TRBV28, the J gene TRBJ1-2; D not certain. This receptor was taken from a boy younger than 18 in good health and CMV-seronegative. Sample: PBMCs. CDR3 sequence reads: CASSLEIGGYTF. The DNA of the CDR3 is TGTGCCAGCAGTTTAGAAATCGGTGGCTACACCTTC.